These 32 T cell receptor beta chains came from one sample sequenced in a study of T-cell reconstitution after alpha-beta-depleted transplantation in children. Molecular barcoding with unique molecular identifiers was used for the TCRbeta library. One entry per CDR3 protein, called by TCRdb with MiXCR from the PCR reads. The data show about 200,000 distinct CDR3 sequences, about 7% seen once. The source was PBMCs, collected before TCRalphabeta/CD19-depleted stem cell transplant. The source is a boy aged 2-15 years with acute lymphoblastic leukemia, due to receive a stem cell transplant.

V and J are TRBV10-2 and TRBJ2-3; D gene unclear. The CDR3 is made up of 15 amino acids. From germline, CDR1 is WSHSY and CDR2 SAAADI. V was cut by 7 bases and J by 4 bases, with 18 bases left in between. CDR3 coding DNA: TGCGCCAGCACTGACCCAGGTCTAAGACCAGATACGCAGTATTTT. Residues: CASTDPGLRPDTQYF.

This clonotype was recorded a few times. The rearrangement uses TRBV27 and TRBJ2-3; D is ambiguous. The V end was cut by 3 bases, the J end by 3 bases, with 7 bases between. CDR3 length: 13 residues. Germline lookup yields CDR1 MNHEY and CDR2 SMNVEV (reference sequence). Written as DNA, the CDR3 is TGTGCCAGCAGTTTCCTACCTACAGATACGCAGTATTTT. Its translation is CASSFLPTDTQYF.

This clonotype was detected ten times or more. The V and J genes are TRBV20-1 and TRBJ2-1; maybe TRBD2 (5 bases). Deletions cut 1 base from V and 7 bases from J, with 8 bases between. Germline values: CDR1 DFQATT, CDR2 SNEGSKA (reference sequence). The CDR3 runs 12 residues. The CDR3 bases are TGCAGTGCTAGAGGAAGAGGGAATGAGCAGTTCTTC. Amino acids: CSARGRGNEQFF.

Ten or more counts support this clonotype. The gene calls are TRBV27 and TRBJ2-7, with 10 bases fitting TRBD2. The ends lost 9 bases at V and 3 bases at J; junction bases unmatched: 5. Germline lookup yields CDR1 MNHEY and CDR2 SMNVEV (reference sequence). The CDR3 length is 13 residues. Written as DNA, the CDR3 is TGTGCCAGTCGGGCTAGCGGGAGCTACGAGCAGTACTTC. This translates into CASRASGSYEQYF.

This clonotype was recorded at least ten times. The gene calls are TRBV7-2 and TRBJ1-5; D may be TRBD1 (5 bases). The CDR3 has 16 residues. Trimming pared 2 bases from V and 3 bases from J, leaving 14 bases between. From germline, CDR1 is SGHTA and CDR2 FQGNSA. The CDR3 DNA sequence: TGTGCCAGCAGCTTACAAGGGGCAATCCTCAATCAGCCCCAGCATTTT. It yields the protein CASSLQGAILNQPQHF.

This clonotype was picked up many times. V is TRBV20-1 and J is TRBJ2-5; 7 nucleotides agree with TRBD1. CDR3 length equals 14 residues. The germline CDR1 and CDR2 sequences are DFQATT and SNEGSKA (reference sequence). J gave up 5 bases and V 0 bases, and 6 bases lay outside the gene matches. For the CDR3, the DNA is TGCAGTGCTAGAGAGTGGACAGGATGGGAGACCCAGTACTTC. This gives the protein CSAREWTGWETQYF.

This clonotype was observed at least ten times. V gene TRBV28 combines with J gene TRBJ1-2; no clear D. CDR1 is MDHEN and CDR2 is SYDVKM in the germline V gene. The germline V and J ends were trimmed by 3 bases and 4 bases, with 12 bases remaining between them. This CDR3 spans 14 amino acids. CDR3 protein: CASSFRRLSYGYTF. In DNA form, the CDR3 reads TGTGCCAGCAGTTTCCGCCGACTGTCCTATGGCTACACCTTC.

This clonotype was found many times. The chain couples TRBV15 to TRBJ2-7, with 7 bases matching TRBD1. The CDR3 is made up of 16 amino acids. Germline assignment: CDR1 LNHNV and CDR2 YYDKDF (reference sequence). J lost 4 bases, V lost 7 bases, and 16 bases had no gene match. The CDR3 nucleotides read TGTGCCACCACCGAGGGACAGATTGGGTTAGCTTACGAGCAGTACTTC. It specifies CATTEGQIGLAYEQYF.

The sample holds many counts of this clonotype. This chain joins TRBV29-1 and TRBJ2-7, with 7 bases matching TRBD2. Germline V gives CDR1 SQVTM, CDR2 ANQGSEA. V lost 7 bases, J lost 2 bases, and 11 bases stayed unmatched. The CDR3 is made up of 14 amino acids. In DNA, the CDR3 is TGCAGCGCCAAGGTCGAGCGGGAAACCTACGAGCAGTACTTC. It specifies CSAKVERETYEQYF.

This clonotype showed up many times. This chain uses TRBV5-6 with TRBJ2-3; possible D gene TRBD2, 5 bases. Trimming shortened V by 3 bases and J by 6 bases, and 14 bases separated the two germline ends. The CDR3 runs 14 residues. Germline CDR1 SGHDT, CDR2 YYEEEE. CDR3 nucleotide sequence: TGTGCCAGCAGCTATCGGGGATTTGGGGATACGCAGTATTTT. It yields the protein CASSYRGFGDTQYF.

This clonotype appeared a few times. This chain uses TRBV12-3 or TRBV12-4 with TRBJ2-1; 7 nucleotides line up with TRBD1. CDR3 length equals 14 residues. The V segment lost 3 bases and the J segment 7 bases; nucleotides outside the gene matches: 6. CDR3 sequence (DNA): TGTGCCAGCAGTTTGACAGGGATCGTAAATGAGCAGTTCTTC. Its protein product is CASSLTGIVNEQFF.

This clonotype was seen at least ten times. This chain links TRBV24-1 with TRBJ2-2; 7 bases are a match to TRBD1. The junction had 10 bases not matched to a gene; V was cut back by 5 bases and J by 5 bases. This CDR3 region has 16 residues. Germline CDR1 is KGHDR and CDR2 is SFDVKD. CDR3 coding DNA: TGTGCCACCAGTGCAATATCCCCGGGACAGACCGGGGAGCTGTTTTTT. This encodes CATSAISPGQTGELFF.

The rearrangement uses TRBV6-1 and TRBJ2-5; D gene unclear. The germline CDR1 and CDR2 sequences are MNHNS and SASEGT. The CDR3 is 13 amino acids. Trimming removed 8 bases from V and 1 base from J, with 11 bases in between. The CDR3 DNA is TGTGCCAGCGTGTCACTGTTCCAAGAGACCCAGTACTTC. Translation: CASVSLFQETQYF.

The V and J genes are TRBV21-1 and TRBJ2-4; the table's D call, TRBD2, was not checked against the DNA. TRBV21-1 is flagged as a pseudogene. The CDR3 loop spans 16 amino acids. In DNA, the CDR3 is TGTGCCAGCAAACCTACCCCGACTAGCGGGATGTTCTTTCAGTACTTC. Translated: CASKPTPTSGMFFQYF.

There are many counts of this clonotype. This chain links TRBV3-1 with TRBJ1-4; possible D gene TRBD1, 5 bases. CDR1 LGHDT and CDR2 YNNKEL come from the germline V gene (reference sequence). The CDR3 is made up of 15 amino acids. The V end lost 3 bases, the J end lost 5 bases, and 13 bases lay between the germline ends. Written as DNA, the CDR3 is TGTGCCAGCAGCCAGGACTCAGGGCCCAATGAAAAACTGTTTTTT. Its protein product is CASSQDSGPNEKLFF.

This clonotype has ten or more counts. The chain has TRBV20-1 and TRBJ2-7, with D possibly TRBD1 on 6 matching bases. The V and J ends lost 5 bases and 0 bases respectively, with 11 bases between them. In germline, CDR1 is DFQATT, CDR2 SNEGSKA (reference sequence). CDR3 length: 13 amino acids. CDR3 region: CSAQDSPSYEQYF. CDR3 coding DNA: TGCAGTGCTCAGGACAGCCCCTCCTACGAGCAGTACTTC.

This clonotype was detected many times. The chain combines TRBV12-3 or TRBV12-4 with TRBJ2-5; D might be TRBD1 (5 bases). Trimming cost V 3 bases and J 5 bases, with 10 bases left between them. The CDR3 sequence is 13 residues long. The CDR3 sequence: CASSFQGYETQYF. The CDR3 DNA is TGTGCCAGCAGTTTTCAGGGTTACGAGACCCAGTACTTC.

This clonotype was counted ten times or more. The genes are TRBV3-1 and TRBJ2-3; no reliable D call. The V gene's germline CDR1 is LGHDT and CDR2 YNNKEL (reference sequence). The ends were cut back, 2 bases at V and 6 bases at J, with 9 bases in the middle. CDR3 length: 13 amino acids. The CDR3 region has the DNA TGTGCCAGCAGCCAAATAGAGGAGGATACGCAGTATTTT. It codes for CASSQIEEDTQYF.

This clonotype was counted ten times or more. V gene TRBV7-6 combines with J gene TRBJ2-3; D is unclear. The CDR3 has 12 residues. Trimming pared 4 bases from V and 10 bases from J, leaving 12 bases between. Germline V lookup: CDR1 SGHVS, CDR2 FNYEAQ. This CDR3 reads CASSSQYSAQYF. The CDR3 nucleotides are TGTGCCAGCAGCTCGCAGTATTCGGCGCAGTATTTT.

V and J are TRBV28 and TRBJ2-5, with TRBD2 matching over 11 bases. J was trimmed by 4 bases and V by 8 bases; bases with no gene match: 9. Germline CDR1 is MDHEN and CDR2 is SYDVKM. The CDR3 covers 15 residues. CDR3 bases: TGTGCCAGCGGGCTTAGCGGGAGGGGTCGAGAGACCCAGTACTTC. Protein sequence: CASGLSGRGRETQYF.

The rearrangement links TRBV25-1 to TRBJ1-4; 8 bases are a match to TRBD1. The CDR3 has 15 residues. V lost 3 bases and J lost 7; bases outside the gene matches: 7. The V gene's germline CDR1 is MGHDK and CDR2 SYGVNS. The CDR3 DNA reads TGTGCCAGCAGTGACCACAGGACAGGGCGTGAAAAACTGTTTTTT. Amino acids: CASSDHRTGREKLFF.

This clonotype has just one count. The chain uses TRBV4-3 and TRBJ1-5, with D uncertain. This CDR3 region has 15 residues. Trimming cost V 0 bases and J 1 base, with 7 bases left between them. Germline lookup yields CDR1 LGHNA and CDR2 YSLEER. For the CDR3, the DNA is TGCGCCAGCAGCCAAGAAGGGCTCAGCAATCAGCCCCAGCATTTT. Its translation: CASSQEGLSNQPQHF.

This clonotype was counted a few times. This chain links TRBV7-2 with TRBJ1-1; the match to TRBD1 covers 7 bases. CDR1 SGHTA and CDR2 FQGNSA come from the germline V gene. The ends lost 5 bases at V and 8 bases at J; junction bases unmatched: 5. The CDR3 extends over 12 amino acids. The CDR3 DNA is TGTGCCAGCAGCGGAGACAGGGTAGAAGCTTTCTTT. Its translation: CASSGDRVEAFF.

This clonotype was observed a handful of times. V gene TRBV30 combines with J gene TRBJ2-7; possibly TRBD1 for D (6 bases). Between the trimmed V and J ends, which lost 2 bases and 5 bases, there was a span of 10 bases. The CDR3 has 12 amino acids. Germline V gene data show CDR1 as GTSNPN and CDR2 as SVGIG (reference sequence). This chain's CDR3 is CAWSRGGNEQYF. The CDR3 DNA is TGTGCCTGGAGTCGTGGGGGCAACGAGCAGTACTTC.

This clonotype was seen ten or more times. The chain couples TRBV28 to TRBJ1-6; 9 bases match TRBD1. This CDR3 has 14 amino acids. Germline CDR1 MDHEN, CDR2 SYDVKM. V shed 4 bases and J 8 bases; nucleotides not matched to a gene: 3. This CDR3 reads CASSSGQGYSPLHF. The CDR3 DNA follows: TGTGCCAGCAGTTCAGGACAGGGGTATTCACCCCTCCACTTT.

This clonotype was picked up a small number of times. The J gene is TRBJ2-7, the V gene TRBV6-1; maybe TRBD2 (6 bases). V was clipped by 7 bases and J by 6 bases, with 19 bases between them. Germline V gives CDR1 MNHNS, CDR2 SASEGT. The length of the CDR3 is 14 residues. The CDR3 region has the DNA TGTGCCAGCAAGATGACTAGTGCCTTGGGCGAGCAGTACTTC. Translating gives CASKMTSALGEQYF.

This clonotype was seen repeatedly, ten times or more. V and J are TRBV7-2 and TRBJ2-3, with unresolved D. The CDR3 extends over 16 amino acids. Trimming cost V 3 bases and J 0 bases, with 13 bases left between them. CDR1 is SGHTA, CDR2 FQGNSA, per germline. This CDR3 reads CASSFRTQGSTDTQYF. As DNA, the CDR3 is TGTGCCAGCAGCTTTAGAACCCAAGGAAGCACAGATACGCAGTATTTT.

This clonotype has ten or more counts. This chain connects TRBV10-3 to TRBJ1-1; D uncertain. The CDR3 sequence is 13 residues long. Germline values: CDR1 ENHRY, CDR2 SYGVKD. Trimming pared 3 bases from V and 5 bases from J, leaving 10 bases between. In DNA, the CDR3 is TGTGCCATCAGTGACCTGGGAGGGACTGAAGCTTTCTTT. Its protein is CAISDLGGTEAFF.

This clonotype came up a few times. The chain links TRBV20-1 to TRBJ2-3; tentatively, D is TRBD2 (6 bases). The CDR3 has 15 residues. Per the germline V gene, CDR1 is DFQATT and CDR2 is SNEGSKA (reference sequence). Trimming removed 2 bases from V and 2 bases from J, with 14 bases in between. The CDR3 DNA follows: TGCAGTGCTAGAAGTTTCGGGGGTAACACAGATACGCAGTATTTT. The encoded protein is CSARSFGGNTDTQYF.

This clonotype was detected ten times or more. V usage is TRBV20-1 and J usage is TRBJ2-7; 11 nucleotides align to TRBD2. The CDR3 totals 13 residues. The V gene's germline CDR1 is DFQATT and CDR2 SNEGSKA (reference sequence). V gave up 4 bases and J gave up 2 bases; unmatched junction bases: 1. This CDR3 is CSAIAGGPYEQYF. CDR3 in DNA: TGCAGTGCTATAGCGGGAGGGCCCTACGAGCAGTACTTC.

V usage is TRBV4-2 and J usage is TRBJ2-1, with D perhaps matching TRBD2 (6 bases). Trimming cost V 4 bases and J 7 bases, with 14 bases left between them. CDR1 is LGHNA and CDR2 is YNFKEQ in the germline V gene. The CDR3 runs to 14 residues. CDR3 nucleotide sequence: TGTGCCAGCAGCCCCGCCGGAGGGTGGAATGAGCAGTTCTTC. Its protein product is CASSPAGGWNEQFF.

This clonotype was counted many times. The genes are TRBV4-2 and TRBJ2-3, with 7 bases lining up with TRBD2. V lost 4 bases and J lost 6; bases outside the gene matches: 13. Per the germline V gene, CDR1 is LGHNA and CDR2 is YNFKEQ. The CDR3 length is 16 residues. The chain's CDR3 is CASSRRGGTGTDTQYF. The CDR3, as DNA: TGTGCCAGCAGCCGCCGGGGAGGGACGGGTACGGATACGCAGTATTTT.